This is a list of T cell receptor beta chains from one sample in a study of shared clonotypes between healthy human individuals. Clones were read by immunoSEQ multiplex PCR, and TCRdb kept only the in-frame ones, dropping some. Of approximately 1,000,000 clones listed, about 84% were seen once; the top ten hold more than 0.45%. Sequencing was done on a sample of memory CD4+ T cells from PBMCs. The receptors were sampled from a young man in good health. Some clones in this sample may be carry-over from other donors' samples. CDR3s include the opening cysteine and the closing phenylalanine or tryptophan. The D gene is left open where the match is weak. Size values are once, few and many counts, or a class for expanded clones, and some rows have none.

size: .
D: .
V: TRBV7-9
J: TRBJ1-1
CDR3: CASSPGGGSVVPEAFF
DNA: TGTGCCAGCAGCCCCGGGGGGGGCAGCGTGGTACCTGAAGCTTTCTTT

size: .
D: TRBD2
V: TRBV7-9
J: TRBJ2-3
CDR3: CASSYETSGTDTQYF
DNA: TGTGCCAGCAGCTACGAGACTAGCGGCACAGATACGCAGTATTTT

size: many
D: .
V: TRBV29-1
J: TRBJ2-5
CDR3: CSVDPGRGETQYF
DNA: TGCAGCGTTGATCCGGGGAGAGGGGAGACCCAGTACTTC

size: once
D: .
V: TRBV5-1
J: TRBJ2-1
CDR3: CASSLAASYNEQFF
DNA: TGCGCCAGCAGCTTGGCCGCGAGTTACAATGAGCAGTTCTTC

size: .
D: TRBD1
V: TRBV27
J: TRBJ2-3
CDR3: CASRSDRVGTDTQYF
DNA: TGTGCCAGCAGATCAGACAGGGTTGGAACAGATACGCAGTATTTT

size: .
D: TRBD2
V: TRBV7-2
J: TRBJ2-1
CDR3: CASSRLAGNYNEQFF
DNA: TGTGCCAGCAGCCGACTAGCGGGGAACTACAATGAGCAGTTCTTC

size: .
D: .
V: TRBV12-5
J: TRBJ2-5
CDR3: CASGGPEEETQYF
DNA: TGTGCTAGTGGTGGACCAGAGGAAGAGACCCAGTACTTC

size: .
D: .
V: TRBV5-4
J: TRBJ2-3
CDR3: CASSPPSHTDTQYF
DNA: TGTGCCAGCAGCCCCCCGTCGCACACAGATACGCAGTATTTT

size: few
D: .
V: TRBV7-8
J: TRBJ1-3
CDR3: CASSSESSVTSSGNTIYF
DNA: TGTGCCAGCAGCTCCGAATCTTCCGTCACGAGCTCTGGAAACACCATATATTTT

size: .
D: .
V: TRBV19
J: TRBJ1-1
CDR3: CASRGEGWTEAFF
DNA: TGTGCCAGTAGGGGCGAGGGATGGACTGAAGCTTTCTTT

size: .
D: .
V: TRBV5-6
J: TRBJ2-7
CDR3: CASLALGAYEQYF
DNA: TGTGCCAGCTTGGCTCTGGGGGCCTACGAGCAGTACTTC

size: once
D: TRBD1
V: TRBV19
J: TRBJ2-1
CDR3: CASSSGQGYNEQFF
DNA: TGTGCCAGTAGCTCGGGACAGGGCTACAATGAGCAGTTCTTC

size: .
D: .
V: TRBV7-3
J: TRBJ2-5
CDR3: CASRLPPGGRQETQYF
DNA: TGTGCCAGCAGGCTCCCCCCCGGGGGGCGACAAGAGACCCAGTACTTC

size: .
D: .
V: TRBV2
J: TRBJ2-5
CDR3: CASKDAPQETQYF
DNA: TGTGCCAGCAAGGACGCCCCTCAAGAGACCCAGTACTTC

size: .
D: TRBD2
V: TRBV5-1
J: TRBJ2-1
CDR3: CASSWQVSGVGLAGDPEQFF
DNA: TGCGCCAGCAGCTGGCAAGTCTCAGGGGTGGGACTAGCGGGCGACCCGGAGCAGTTCTTC

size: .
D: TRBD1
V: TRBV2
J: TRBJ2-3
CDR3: CASSAQGAGADTQYF
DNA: TGTGCCAGCAGTGCACAGGGGGCGGGGGCAGATACGCAGTATTTT

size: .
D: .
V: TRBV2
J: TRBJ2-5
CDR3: CASNLGWGGGTQYF
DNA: TGTGCCAGCAATCTCGGTTGGGGTGGGGGGACCCAGTACTTC

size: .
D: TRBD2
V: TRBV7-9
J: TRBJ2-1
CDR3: CASSSTGGIEQFF
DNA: TGTGCCAGCAGCTCGACGGGAGGAATTGAGCAGTTCTTC

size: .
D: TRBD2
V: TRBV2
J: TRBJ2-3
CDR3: CASSFKLAGVGTDTQYF
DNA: TGTGCCAGCAGCTTCAAATTAGCGGGAGTGGGCACAGATACGCAGTATTTT

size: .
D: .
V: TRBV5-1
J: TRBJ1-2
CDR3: CASSRVPNYGYTF
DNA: TGCGCCAGCTCGCGCGTCCCTAACTATGGCTACACCTTC

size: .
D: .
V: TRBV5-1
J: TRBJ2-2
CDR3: CASSLEFAGELFF
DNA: TGCGCCAGCAGCTTGGAATTCGCCGGGGAGCTGTTTTTT

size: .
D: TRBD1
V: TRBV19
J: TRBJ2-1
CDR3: CASRGQANSYNEQFF
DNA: TGTGCCAGTAGAGGACAGGCAAACTCCTACAATGAGCAGTTCTTC

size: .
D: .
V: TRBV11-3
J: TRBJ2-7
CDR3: CASSLDPSAAAQYF
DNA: TGTGCCAGCAGCTTAGATCCTAGCGCCGCTGCGCAGTACTTC

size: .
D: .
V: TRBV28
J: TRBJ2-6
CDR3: CASSLSFMTGANVLTF
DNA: TGTGCCAGCAGTTTATCCTTTATGACAGGGGCCAACGTCCTGACTTTC

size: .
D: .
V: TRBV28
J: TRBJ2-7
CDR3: CASSLTREQYF
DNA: TGTGCCAGCAGTTTGACCCGCGAGCAGTACTTC

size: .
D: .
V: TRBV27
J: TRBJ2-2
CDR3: CASRDTPTSGELFF
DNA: TGTGCCAGCAGGGACACTCCCACGTCCGGGGAGCTGTTTTTT

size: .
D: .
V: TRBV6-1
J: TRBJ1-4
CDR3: CASSLSVGFNEKLFF
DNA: TGTGCCAGCAGCTTGTCAGTCGGGTTTAATGAAAAACTGTTTTTT

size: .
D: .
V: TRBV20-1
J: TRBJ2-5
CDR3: CSATHETQYF
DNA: TGCAGTGCTACGCACGAGACCCAGTACTTC

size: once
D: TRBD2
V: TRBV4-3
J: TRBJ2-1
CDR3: CASSQVAGGPYEQFF
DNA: TGCGCCAGCAGCCAAGTTGCGGGAGGGCCCTATGAGCAGTTCTTC

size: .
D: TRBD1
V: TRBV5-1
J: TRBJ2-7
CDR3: CASSWGTGGHEQYF
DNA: TGCGCCAGCAGCTGGGGGACAGGGGGCCACGAGCAGTACTTC

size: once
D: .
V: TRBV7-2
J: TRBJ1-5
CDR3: CASSFPGGNQPQHF
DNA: TGTGCCAGCAGCTTCCCGGGGGGCAATCAGCCCCAGCATTTT

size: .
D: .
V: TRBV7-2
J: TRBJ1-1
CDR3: CASSLSGPGTVAFF
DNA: TGTGCCAGCAGCTTATCCGGACCCGGAACTGTCGCTTTCTTT

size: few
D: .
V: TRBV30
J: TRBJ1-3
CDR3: CAWGRLSGNTIYF
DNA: TGTGCCTGGGGGAGACTCTCTGGAAACACCATATATTTT

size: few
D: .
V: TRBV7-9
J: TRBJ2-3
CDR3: CASSPFSSTDTQYF
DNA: TGTGCCAGCAGCCCCTTCTCCAGCACAGATACGCAGTATTTT

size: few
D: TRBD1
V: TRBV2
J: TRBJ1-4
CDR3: CASSDQGAGEKLFF
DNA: TGTGCCAGCAGTGACCAGGGGGCCGGAGAAAAACTGTTTTTT

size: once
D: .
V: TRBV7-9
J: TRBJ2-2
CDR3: CASSQRTVTGELFF
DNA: TGTGCCAGCAGCCAGCGCACCGTCACCGGGGAGCTGTTTTTT

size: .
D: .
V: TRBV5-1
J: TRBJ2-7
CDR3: CASSLHPDPYEQYF
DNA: TGCGCCAGCAGCTTGCACCCGGACCCCTACGAGCAGTACTTC

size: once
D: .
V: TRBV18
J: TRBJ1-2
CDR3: CASSPPNSIHGYTF
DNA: TGTGCCAGCTCACCACCTAACAGTATACATGGCTACACCTTC

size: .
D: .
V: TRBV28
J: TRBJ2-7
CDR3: CASSRGQEQYF
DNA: TGTGCCAGCAGTAGGGGTCAGGAGCAGTACTTC

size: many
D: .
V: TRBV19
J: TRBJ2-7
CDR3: CASSIGWGSSYEQYF
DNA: TGTGCCAGTAGTATAGGTTGGGGCAGTTCCTACGAGCAGTACTTC

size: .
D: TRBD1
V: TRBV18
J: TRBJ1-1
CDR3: CASSPGQGNTEAFF
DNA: TGTGCCAGCTCACCGGGACAGGGGAACACTGAAGCTTTCTTT

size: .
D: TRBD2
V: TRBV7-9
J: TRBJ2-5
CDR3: CASSPRGLAGVPLGETQYF
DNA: TGTGCCAGCAGCCCGAGGGGGCTAGCGGGAGTCCCCCTAGGAGAGACCCAGTACTTC

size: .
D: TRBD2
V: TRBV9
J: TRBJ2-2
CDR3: CASSRTRGTGELFF
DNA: TGTGCCAGCAGCCGGACTAGAGGAACCGGGGAGCTGTTTTTT

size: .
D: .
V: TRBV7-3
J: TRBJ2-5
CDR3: CASRAGVSAQETQYF
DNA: TGTGCCAGCAGAGCAGGGGTTTCAGCTCAAGAGACCCAGTACTTC

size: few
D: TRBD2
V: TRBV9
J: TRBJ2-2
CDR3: CASSVERLATTGELFF
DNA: TGTGCCAGCAGCGTAGAGAGACTAGCCACAACCGGGGAGCTGTTTTTT

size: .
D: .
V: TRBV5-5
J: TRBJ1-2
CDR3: CASSLAPGQISYGYTF
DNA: TGTGCCAGCAGCTTGGCCCCTGGACAGATCAGCTATGGCTACACCTTC

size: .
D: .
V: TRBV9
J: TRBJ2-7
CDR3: CASSVGVDLTYEQYF
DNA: TGTGCCAGCAGCGTAGGAGTAGACCTTACCTACGAGCAGTACTTC

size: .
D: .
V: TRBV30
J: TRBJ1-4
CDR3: CAWQLWGGGEKLFF
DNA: TGTGCCTGGCAGCTGTGGGGAGGGGGTGAAAAACTGTTTTTT

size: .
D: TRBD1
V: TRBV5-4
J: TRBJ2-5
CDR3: CASSLSGTGKQETQYF
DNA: TGTGCCAGCAGCTTGAGTGGGACAGGGAAGCAAGAGACCCAGTACTTC

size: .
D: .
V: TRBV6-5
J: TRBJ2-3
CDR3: CASSYSIVGGRDTQYF
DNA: TGTGCCAGCAGTTACTCGATAGTAGGGGGAAGGGATACGCAGTATTTT